This TCR beta chain came from a study of cytomegalovirus exposure and HLA in healthy donors. Points from the study as a whole: An analysis done earlier found most TCR beta V segments productive about 87% or about 30% of the time.

The PCR had 60 Vbeta and 13 Jbeta primers. Generated by immunoSEQ multiplex PCR, the TCRdb table keeps only in-frame clones and is missing some. Of about 170,000 clones in the sample, approximately 80% were seen once. Donors were ostensibly healthy at sampling, although undocumented immune exposures were probable. Of note for this clone: Its antigen is as yet unknown.

The source is a woman aged 50 to 65 in good health and CMV-seropositive. Material: PBMCs.

DNA of the CDR3: TGTGCCTGGAGTGGACAGGGGAGCGAAGCTTTCTTT. This gives the protein CAWSGQGSEAFF. This chain uses TRBV30 with TRBJ1-1, with 8 positions matching TRBD1. Germline CDR1 reads GTSNPN; CDR2 reads SVGIG (reference sequence). The V and J ends lost 1 base and 8 bases, in that order; junction bases with no gene match: 3. The length of the CDR3 is 12 residues.